This T cell receptor beta chain was sequenced in a study of cytotoxic CD8 clonotypes in ibrutinib-treated CLL. General study results and limits: Rising at ibrutinib response, clonality subsequently fell back toward baseline at progression.

In regard to this clone: Its antigen remains unidentified.

PBMCs that had been cryopreserved were the source of about 2 micrograms of genomic DNA for TCR beta libraries. Produced via immunoSEQ multiplex PCR; TCRdb's table is partial and in-frame only. The table lists around 150,000 clones, about four fifths of them singletons, with 2% to 2.5% in the top ten. This sequence was found in a human donor with chronic lymphocytic leukemia. The sample consisted of PBMCs, taken after 12 months of ibrutinib treatment.

The CDR3 region is CASSGARQGDGYTF. CDR3 in DNA: TGCGCCAGCAGCGGCGCGAGACAGGGTGATGGCTACACCTTC. This chain links TRBV5-1 with TRBJ1-2, with 7 bases aligning to TRBD1. The CDR3 runs 14 residues. Germline V gene lookup returns CDR1 SGHRS and CDR2 YFSETQ. V shed 4 bases, J shed 6 bases, and the junction held 9 bases outside the gene matches.